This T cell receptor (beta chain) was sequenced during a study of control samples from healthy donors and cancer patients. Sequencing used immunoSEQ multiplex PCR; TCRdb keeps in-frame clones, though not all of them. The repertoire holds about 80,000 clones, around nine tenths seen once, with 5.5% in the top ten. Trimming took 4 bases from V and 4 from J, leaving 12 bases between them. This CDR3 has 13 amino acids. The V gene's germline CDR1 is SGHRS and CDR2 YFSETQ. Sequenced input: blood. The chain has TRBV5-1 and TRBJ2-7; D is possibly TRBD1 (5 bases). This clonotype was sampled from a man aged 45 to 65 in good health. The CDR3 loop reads CASSQGARYEQYF. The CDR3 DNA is TGCGCCAGCAGCCAGGGCGCTCGATACGAGCAGTACTTC.